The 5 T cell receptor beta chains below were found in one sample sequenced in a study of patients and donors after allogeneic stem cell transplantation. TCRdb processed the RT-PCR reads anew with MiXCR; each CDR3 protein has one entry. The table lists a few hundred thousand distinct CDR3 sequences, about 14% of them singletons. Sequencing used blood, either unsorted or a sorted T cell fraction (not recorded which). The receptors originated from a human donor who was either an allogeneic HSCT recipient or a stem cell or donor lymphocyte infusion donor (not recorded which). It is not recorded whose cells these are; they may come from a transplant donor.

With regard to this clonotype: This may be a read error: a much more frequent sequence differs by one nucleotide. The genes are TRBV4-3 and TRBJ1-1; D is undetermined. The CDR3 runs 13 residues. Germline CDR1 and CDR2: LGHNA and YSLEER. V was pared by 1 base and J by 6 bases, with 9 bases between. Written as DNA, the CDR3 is TGCGCCAGCAGCCAAGGTGGGTTCTCTGAAGCTTTCTTT. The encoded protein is CASSQGGFSEAFF.

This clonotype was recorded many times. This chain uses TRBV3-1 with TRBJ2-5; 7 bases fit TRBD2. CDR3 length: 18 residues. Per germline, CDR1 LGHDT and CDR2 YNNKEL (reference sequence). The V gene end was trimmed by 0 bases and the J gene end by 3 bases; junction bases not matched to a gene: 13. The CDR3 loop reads CASSQDRRASGGKETQYF. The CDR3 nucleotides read TGTGCCAGCAGCCAAGATAGAAGGGCTAGCGGAGGCAAAGAGACCCAGTACTTC.

CDR3 bases: TGCAGCGTCGCCCCCTCATCGGATACGCAGTATTTT. Translation: CSVAPSSDTQYF. This chain uses TRBV29-1 with TRBJ2-3, with D hard to call. Trimming took 6 bases from V and 6 from J, leaving 13 bases between them. CDR3 length: 12 residues. Germline lookup yields CDR1 SQVTM and CDR2 ANQGSEA.

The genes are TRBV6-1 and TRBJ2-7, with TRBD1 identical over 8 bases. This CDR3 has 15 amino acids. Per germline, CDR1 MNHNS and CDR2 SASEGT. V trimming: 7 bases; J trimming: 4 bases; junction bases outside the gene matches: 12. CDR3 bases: TGTGCCAGCAACAATCCCGCGGGACAGGAGTACGAGCAGTACTTC. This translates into CASNNPAGQEYEQYF.

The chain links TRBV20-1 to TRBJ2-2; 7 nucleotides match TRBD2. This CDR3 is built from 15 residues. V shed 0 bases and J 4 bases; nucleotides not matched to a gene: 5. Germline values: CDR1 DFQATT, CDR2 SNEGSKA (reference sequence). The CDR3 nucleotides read TGCAGTGCTAGAGACGGGCGGGGGACCACCGGGGAGCTGTTTTTT. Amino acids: CSARDGRGTTGELFF.